Listed here are 20 T cell receptor beta chains from one sample, sequenced in a study of Graves' ophthalmopathy and Graves' hyperthyroidism. Amplification of the TCR beta CDR3 regions used RNA transcripts (as template). The library came from an HTBI-primed first-round RT-PCR and a second-round multiplex PCR. In TCRdb, the multiplex PCR reads were re-called with MiXCR into one record per CDR3 protein. This sample has 1 million to 1.3 million distinct CDR3 sequences, with about 40% found just once. Source material: peripheral blood or thyroid tissue (not recorded which). The receptors were gathered from an adult man with Graves' hyperthyroidism.

The chain couples TRBV5-1 to TRBJ2-2; TRBD2 might be the D (5 bases). Trimming cost V 0 bases and J 0 bases, with 12 bases left between them. This CDR3 has 17 residues. From germline, CDR1 is SGHRS and CDR2 YFSETQ. This CDR3 reads CASSLDRELANTGELFF. The CDR3 bases are TGCGCCAGCAGCTTGGATCGGGAACTCGCGAACACCGGGGAGCTGTTTTTT.

Details on this clonotype: A much larger clone sits a single nucleotide away, making a read error possible. The chain couples TRBV5-4 to TRBJ2-5, with D tentatively TRBD1 (6 bases). CDR1 and CDR2 (germline): SGHNT, YYREEE (reference sequence). The CDR3 consists of 12 residues. CDR3 DNA: TGTGCCAGCAGCTGCGCCGGGACACCGGTTAACTTC. This codes for CASSCAGTPVNF.

The CDR3: CATSSESGGGNQPQHF. The CDR3 DNA reads as TGTGCCACCAGCAGTGAATCAGGCGGCGGCAATCAGCCCCAGCATTTT. The chain carries TRBV15 and TRBJ1-5; D is unclear. Trimming removed 3 bases at V and 2 bases at J, with 14 bases between. The CDR3 is made up of 16 amino acids. CDR1 and CDR2 from the germline V gene are LNHNV and YYDKDF (reference sequence).

This chain joins TRBV11-2 and TRBJ2-5, with 7 bases that match TRBD1. The CDR3 totals 14 residues. Germline V gene lookup returns CDR1 SGHAT and CDR2 FQNNGV. With 5 bases clipped from V and 3 bases from J, the junction kept 6 bases outside the gene matches. In nucleotides, the CDR3 is TGTGCCAGCAGCGATGGGACAGCTAAAGAGACCCAGTACTTC. Amino acids: CASSDGTAKETQYF. The full variable domain, rest sourced from reference TRBV11-2 and TRBJ2-5, is EAGVAQSPRYKIIEKRQSVAFWCNPISGHATLYWYQQILGQGPKLLIQFQNNGVVDDSQLPKDRFSAERLKGVDSTLKIQPAKLEDSAVYLCASSDGTAKETQYFGPGTRLLVL.

There are a few counts of this clonotype. The chain couples TRBV4-1 to TRBJ2-7, with TRBD2 as a possible D gene (6 bases). Trimming left V 5 bases short and J 3 bases short, with 14 bases between. This CDR3 comprises 14 residues. Germline assignment: CDR1 MGHRA and CDR2 YSYEKL. CDR3 sequence: CASSKGADYYEQYF. The CDR3 DNA reads as TGCGCCAGCAGCAAAGGGGCGGACTACTACGAGCAGTACTTC.

This clonotype was seen ten or more times. The CDR3 loop reads CASSENTGGPEAFF. In DNA, the CDR3 is TGCGCCAGCAGTGAGAATACAGGGGGCCCTGAAGCTTTCTTT. J is TRBJ1-1 and V is TRBV10-1; 9 nucleotides agree with TRBD1. The junction had 4 bases not matched to a gene; V was cut back by 2 bases and J by 6 bases. The CDR3 consists of 14 residues. The V gene's germline CDR1 is WNHNN and CDR2 SYGVQD (reference sequence).

The rearrangement joins TRBV7-8 to TRBJ1-6; 10 positions agree with TRBD1. The CDR3 consists of 15 residues. J lost 5 bases, V lost 6 bases, and 4 bases had no gene match. The germline CDR1 and CDR2 sequences are SGHVS and FQNEAQ. The CDR3 loop is CASRSGTGDNSPLHF. For the CDR3, the DNA is TGTGCCAGCAGGTCTGGGACAGGGGATAATTCACCCCTCCACTTT.

This clonotype appeared many times. The chain is built from TRBV29-1 and TRBJ1-2; weak D call: TRBD1 (6 bases). CDR1 is SQVTM, CDR2 ANQGSEA, per germline. Trimming cost V 6 bases and J 6 bases, with 11 bases left between them. This CDR3 has 11 amino acids. The CDR3 loop is CSVLGTHGYTF. In DNA, the CDR3 is TGCAGCGTACTGGGGACACATGGCTACACCTTC.

The rearrangement uses TRBV24-1 and TRBJ1-2; D is perhaps TRBD1 (6 bases). This CDR3 is built from 14 residues. V lost 2 bases and J 8 bases, leaving 14 bases between the germline ends. CDR1 and CDR2 (germline): KGHDR, SFDVKD. The CDR3 nucleotides are TGTGCCACCAGTGATTCTCCGGACAGCCGGGGCTACACCTTC. Translating it yields CATSDSPDSRGYTF.

A word on this clonotype: A junction end diverges from the germline sequence, so it may reflect a read error. The gene calls are TRBV6-1 and TRBJ2-5; 8 nucleotides align to TRBD1. The CDR3 has 12 amino acids. CDR1 MNHNS and CDR2 SASEGT come from the germline V gene. DNA of the CDR3: TGTGCCAGCAGTCCAAACCGGGACAGGAATTCCTTC. Its protein is CASSPNRDRNSF.

Note on this clonotype: One junction end disagrees with the germline gene, perhaps due to a read error. The rearrangement joins TRBV7-8 to TRBJ1-2, with 9 bases aligning to TRBD1. Per the germline V gene, CDR1 is SGHVS and CDR2 is FQNEAQ. CDR3 length equals 19 residues. Written as DNA, the CDR3 is TGCGCCAGCAGCCAAGATTTGCCGGGACAGGGTCAGGCTAACTATGGCTACACCTTC. This encodes CASSQDLPGQGQANYGYTF.

As concerns this clonotype: A junction end diverges from the germline sequence, so it may reflect a read error. The chain has TRBV25-1 and TRBJ2-1, with D unresolved. The CDR3 sequence is 14 residues long. Germline V gives CDR1 MGHDK, CDR2 SYGVNS. The CDR3 DNA follows: TGCGCCAGCAGTGAGGTGCCCCCTCGGAGTGAGCAGTTCTTC. Its protein is CASSEVPPRSEQFF. The variable domain in full, with the rest retrieved from reference TRBV25-1 and TRBJ2-1, is EADIYQTPRYLVIGTGKKITLECSQTMGHDKMYWYQQDPGMELHLIHYSYGVNSTEKGDLSSESTVSRIRTEHFPLTLESARPSHTSQYLCASSEVPPRSEQFFGPGTRLTVL.

There are a few counts of this clonotype. The chain recombines TRBV27 with TRBJ1-4, with D unclear. The germline V gene has CDR1 MNHEY and CDR2 SMNVEV (reference sequence). The V end lost 5 bases, the J end lost 14 bases, and 18 bases lay between the germline ends. This CDR3 is 13 amino acids long. The CDR3 DNA sequence: TGTGCCAGCAGTCACAAGGATATGAAAAGTCTGTTTTTT. It encodes CASSHKDMKSLFF. The variable domain in full, with the rest retrieved from reference TRBV27 and TRBJ1-4, is EAQVTQNPRYLITVTGKKLTVTCSQNMNHEYMSWYRQDPGLGLRQIYYSMNVEVTDKGDVPEGYKVSRKEKRNFPLILESPSPNQTSLYFCASSHKDMKSLFFGSGTQLSVL.

This clonotype has a count of ten or more. The chain couples TRBV7-6 to TRBJ2-2; no clear D. The germline V gene has CDR1 SGHVS and CDR2 FNYEAQ. The CDR3 contains 16 residues. V lost 1 base and J 0 bases, leaving 9 bases between the germline ends. The CDR3 sequence is CASSLVSGTNTGELFF. For the CDR3, the DNA is TGTGCCAGCAGCTTAGTTTCCGGCACGAACACCGGGGAGCTGTTTTTT.

The chain has TRBV12-3 or TRBV12-4 and TRBJ1-2, with TRBD1 matching 11 bases. The CDR3 is 17 amino acids. J gave up 6 bases and V 5 bases, and 14 bases lay outside the gene matches. CDR3: CASSPQPGTGGINGYTF. Here the CDR3 DNA reads TGTGCCAGCAGTCCCCAACCCGGGACAGGGGGAATTAATGGCTACACCTTC.

This clonotype showed up many times. V and J are TRBV9 and TRBJ2-7; tentatively, D is TRBD2 (6 bases). Germline V gives CDR1 SGDLS, CDR2 YYNGEE. This CDR3 comprises 15 residues. Trimming took off 4 bases at V and 1 base at J, with 15 bases between the two ends. CDR3 sequence reads: CASSTKDGRSYEQYF. CDR3 bases: TGTGCCAGCAGCACGAAGGACGGGAGATCCTACGAGCAGTACTTC.

The chain uses TRBV6-2 or TRBV6-3 and TRBJ1-6; unclear D gene. This CDR3 comprises 15 residues. Trimming pared 2 bases from V and 8 bases from J, leaving 13 bases between. CDR1 and CDR2 (germline): MNHEY, SVGEGT. In DNA form, the CDR3 reads TGTGCCAGCAGTTACGTAAAGAAGGGAGATTCACCCCTCCACTTT. This codes for CASSYVKKGDSPLHF.

This clonotype was observed many times. The J gene is TRBJ1-5, the V gene TRBV7-2, with 7 bases that match TRBD1. V lost 1 base and J lost 4; bases outside the gene matches: 7. CDR1 SGHTA and CDR2 FQGNSA come from the germline V gene. The CDR3 is 16 amino acids. The CDR3 loop reads CASSLEGTAPNQPQHF. Here the CDR3 DNA reads TGTGCCAGCAGCTTAGAAGGGACAGCCCCAAATCAGCCCCAGCATTTT.

This clonotype has ten or more counts. The chain combines TRBV3-1 with TRBJ1-1, with D possibly TRBD1 on 5 matching bases. The CDR3 is 15 amino acids. Trimming took off 4 bases at V and 1 base at J, with 13 bases between the two ends. Germline loops: CDR1 LGHDT, CDR2 YNNKEL (reference sequence). The CDR3 nucleotides are TGTGCCAGCAGCCCCCCGGGACGGACGAACACTGAAGCTTTCTTT. The encoded protein is CASSPPGRTNTEAFF.

A note on this clonotype: Since a much larger clone is just one base distant, this may be a read error. This chain joins TRBV29-1 and TRBJ1-1, with D possibly TRBD1 on 6 matching bases. Germline CDR1 reads SQVTM; CDR2 reads ANQGSEA. This CDR3 comprises 15 residues. In DNA form, the CDR3 reads TGCAACGTTGAACCGGGGGGCTTTTTAAACACTGAAGCTTTCTTT. Its protein product is CNVEPGGFLNTEAFF.